This passage covers 13 T cell receptor beta chains from one sample sequenced in a study of blood T cells in healthy people across ages. Through a sample-barcoded 5' primer and a J-beta primer mix, a second PCR was run for roughly 7 to 11 cycles. TCRdb re-called the 5' RACE reads with MiXCR, one entry per CDR3 protein. The sample has 1.5 million to 1.9 million distinct CDR3 sequences, about 42% seen once. The sample comprised blood. The receptors shown here come from a woman aged 18-30 years in good health.

This clonotype showed up just a few times. The junction differs from germline at one of its ends, possibly a read error. This sequence joins TRBV6-2 or TRBV6-3 and TRBJ2-7, with 9 bases identical to TRBD1. This CDR3 region has 13 residues. Germline V gene sequence: CDR1 MNHEY, CDR2 SVGEGT. Here the CDR3 DNA reads TGTGCCAGCAGTGAACAGGGGGCCCACGAGCAGTACTTT. Its protein is CASSEQGAHEQYF.

This clonotype was observed a single time. The J gene is TRBJ2-5, the V gene TRBV24-1; D call uncertain. Per germline, CDR1 KGHDR and CDR2 SFDVKD. V lost 3 bases, J lost 13 bases, and 14 bases lay in between. The CDR3 totals 12 residues. The CDR3 sequence: CATSDGSKFLYF. Written as DNA, the CDR3 is TGTGCCACCAGTGATGGATCTAAATTTCTGTACTTC.

The table lists this clonotype with a few counts. J is TRBJ1-4 and V is TRBV5-1; D possibly corresponds to TRBD1 (6 bases). V lost 2 bases to trimming and J lost 8 bases, with 13 bases between them. Looked up from germline, CDR1 is SGHRS and CDR2 is YFSETQ. This CDR3 region has 14 residues. CDR3 nucleotide sequence: TGCGCCAGCAGCTTCCGGGAGGGGGACGAAAAACTGTTTTTT. It codes for CASSFREGDEKLFF.

This rearrangement joins TRBV12-3 or TRBV12-4 to TRBJ1-2; D is ambiguous. The CDR3 is 14 amino acids. The germline V and J ends were trimmed by 3 bases and 0 bases, with 8 bases remaining between them. The CDR3 loop reads CASSFAGPNYGYTF. For the CDR3, the DNA is TGTGCCAGCAGTTTCGCCGGGCCTAACTATGGCTACACCTTC.

This clonotype appeared once. The chain joins TRBV28 to TRBJ1-4; 7 bases fit TRBD1. CDR1 MDHEN and CDR2 SYDVKM come from the germline V gene. V was clipped by 5 bases and J by 10 bases; unmatched bases: 4. This CDR3 is 12 amino acids long. CDR3 sequence reads: CASSKTGLKLFF. The CDR3 nucleotides are TGTGCCAGCAGTAAGACAGGGTTAAAACTGTTTTTT.

V and J are TRBV21-1 and TRBJ1-1; the D segment call TRBD1 is taken from the table without a DNA check. TRBV21-1 is a pseudogene. The CDR3 runs 15 residues. CDR3 sequence reads: CASSKHGGEGTEAFF. As DNA, the CDR3 is TGTGCCAGCAGCAAACACGGGGGTGAGGGGACTGAAGCTTTCTTT.

The chain links TRBV2 to TRBJ1-5; 7 nucleotides match TRBD1. Germline loops: CDR1 SNHLY, CDR2 FYNNEI. V lost 1 base to trimming and J lost 3 bases; unmatched junction nucleotides: 3. This CDR3 has 15 residues. CDR3 sequence: CASSEDRGFNQPQHF. In nucleotides, the CDR3 is TGTGCCAGCAGTGAAGACAGGGGATTCAATCAGCCCCAGCATTTT.

This clonotype appeared a few times. The chain uses TRBV5-1 and TRBJ2-1, with TRBD2 as a possible D gene (6 bases). Trimming took off 3 bases at V and 4 bases at J, with 14 bases between the two ends. The CDR3 runs to 15 residues. Germline CDR1 reads SGHRS; CDR2 reads YFSETQ. In DNA form, the CDR3 reads TGCGCCAGCAGCTCGGAGGGCCAGGGTTACAATGAGCAGTTCTTC. This gives the protein CASSSEGQGYNEQFF.

The chain recombines TRBV9 with TRBJ2-4; 12 nucleotides agree with TRBD1. This CDR3 spans 19 amino acids. V was pared by 3 bases and J by 2 bases, with 12 bases of the junction left unmatched. From germline, CDR1 is SGDLS and CDR2 YYNGEE. CDR3 coding DNA: TGTGCCAGCAGCGCCCGTGGGACAGGGGGCTTGGTGACCAAAAACATTCAGTACTTC. Its protein is CASSARGTGGLVTKNIQYF.

This clonotype has a handful of counts. J is TRBJ2-1 and V is TRBV9, with 7 bases that match TRBD2. The V and J ends lost 4 bases and 4 bases, in that order; junction bases with no gene match: 11. Per germline, CDR1 SGDLS and CDR2 YYNGEE. The CDR3 has 16 residues. The CDR3 reads CASSPPMAGVYNEQFF. Here the CDR3 DNA reads TGTGCCAGCAGCCCTCCGATGGCGGGAGTTTACAATGAGCAGTTCTTC.

Concerning this clonotype itself: One end of the junction varies from germline; a read error may be responsible. V and J are TRBV20-1 and TRBJ2-7; 10 bases map to TRBD2. The CDR3 totals 13 residues. Per the germline V gene, CDR1 is DFQATT and CDR2 is SNEGSKA (reference sequence). The CDR3 DNA is TGCAGTACTAGCGGGATAAGTATCTACGAGCAGTACTTC. Amino acid sequence: CSTSGISIYEQYF.

In this sample, this clonotype turned up a few times. CDR3 in amino acids: CASSATVGKFF. In DNA, the CDR3 is TGTGCCAGCAGTGCGACGGTGGGGAAGTTCTTC. The rearrangement joins TRBV6-6 to TRBJ2-1; D not certain. The germline V and J ends were trimmed by 5 bases and 14 bases, with 13 bases remaining between them. This CDR3 region has 11 residues. The germline gives CDR1 MNHNY, CDR2 SVGAGI (reference sequence).

The chain couples TRBV29-1 to TRBJ1-2; no firm D call. Germline loops: CDR1 SQVTM, CDR2 ANQGSEA. The CDR3 extends over 16 amino acids. Between the trimmed V and J ends, which lost 4 bases and 1 base, there was a span of 19 bases. The CDR3 region has the DNA TGCAGCGTTGCCGCACCGCAGCCCGATATTAACTATGGCTACACCTTC. This translates into CSVAAPQPDINYGYTF. The whole variable domain, remainder taken from reference TRBV29-1 and TRBJ1-2, is SAVISQKPSRDICQRGTSLTIQCQVDSQVTMMFWYRQQPGQSLTLIATANQGSEATYESGFVIDKFPISRPNLTFSTLTVSNMSPEDSSIYLCSVAAPQPDINYGYTFGSGTRLTVV.